Listed below are T cell receptor beta chains from one sample, sequenced in a study of cytomegalovirus exposure and HLA in healthy donors. Clones were sequenced by immunoSEQ multiplex PCR, and TCRdb holds only the in-frame ones, with some missing. Of 100,000 to 150,000 clones listed, 55% to 75% are singletons. The sample comprised PBMCs. Receptors originate from a man under 40 in good health and CMV-seronegative. Each CDR3 is given with its conserved first and last residue. D genes are given only for firm matches. Part of the rows lack a size; the others show once, few, many or a class for expanded clones.

clone_size	v_call	d_call	j_call	cdr3_aa	cdr3_nt
.	TRBV15	TRBD1	TRBJ1-5	CATSRGQGAYNQPQHF	TGTGCCACCAGCAGAGGACAGGGGGCTTACAATCAGCCCCAGCATTTT
.	TRBV19	TRBD1	TRBJ1-4	CASSRAGTGPNEKLFF	TGTGCCAGTAGTCGAGCCGGGACAGGGCCTAATGAAAAACTGTTTTTT
.	TRBV5-1	.	TRBJ2-5	CASSLRPTPDLTQYF	TGCGCCAGCAGCTTGCGACCTACCCCGGACTTGACCCAGTACTTC
.	TRBV6-1	.	TRBJ2-2	CARLRGGTNHRGAVF	TGTGCCCGCCTGCGGGGTGGGACCAACCACCGGGGAGCTGTTTTT
.	TRBV7-9	TRBD1	TRBJ2-1	CASSNGQGGFYDEQFF	TGTGCCAGCAGCAATGGACAGGGAGGATTTTACGATGAGCAGTTCTTC
few	TRBV21-1	.	TRBJ2-5	CASSTPRGGLETQYF	TGTGCCAGCAGCACTCCTAGGGGGGGGCTGGAGACCCAGTACTTC
.	TRBV7-9	.	TRBJ2-2	CASSLGQHGELFF	TGTGCCAGCAGCTTAGGACAGCACGGGGAGCTGTTTTTT
.	TRBV4-1	TRBD1	TRBJ1-2	CASSRTDRTGSGYGYTF	TGCGCCAGCAGCCGGACAGATAGGACAGGGTCGGGCTATGGCTACACCTTC
.	TRBV18	.	TRBJ1-3	CASSPDRSGNTIYF	TGTGCCAGCTCACCGGACAGAAGTGGAAACACCATATATTTT
.	TRBV9	TRBD1	TRBJ2-1	CASSGGTGSYNEQFF	TGTGCCAGCAGTGGGGGGACAGGCTCCTACAATGAGCAGTTCTTC
.	TRBV29-1	.	TRBJ1-1	CSVEPQGFGTEAFF	TGCAGCGTCGAACCTCAGGGCTTTGGGACTGAAGCTTTCTTT
.	TRBV23-1	.	TRBJ2-3	CASSPDETVSTDTQYF	TGCGCCAGCAGTCCAGACGAGACAGTTAGCACAGATACGCAGTATTTT
.	TRBV5-1	TRBD1	TRBJ1-2	CASSRTLTGDYGYTF	TGCGCCAGCAGCAGGACCCTGACAGGGGACTATGGCTACACCTTC
.	TRBV4-1	.	TRBJ1-5	CASSRDRRGMDSNQPQHF	TGCGCCAGCAGCCGAGATCGAAGGGGTATGGATAGCAATCAGCCCCAGCATTTT
few	TRBV6-5	.	TRBJ2-7	CASSSSGVTPYF	TGTGCCAGCAGTTCCTCAGGGGTCACACCTTACTTC
.	TRBV28	.	TRBJ1-4	CASSSISHRDEKLFF	TGTGCCAGCAGTTCGATCTCCCACAGGGACGAAAAACTGTTTTTT
.	TRBV2	TRBD2	TRBJ2-3	CASSFRRVERGGSADTQYF	TGTGCCAGCAGTTTCAGGAGAGTGGAGCGGGGGGGCTCAGCAGATACGCAGTATTTT
.	TRBV7-2	TRBD1	TRBJ1-1	CASSVWTGGLNTEAFF	TGTGCCAGCAGCGTGTGGACAGGGGGGTTGAACACTGAAGCTTTCTTT
.	TRBV9	TRBD2	TRBJ2-2	CASSVARGGYTGELFF	TGTGCCAGCAGCGTAGCTCGCGGGGGTTACACCGGGGAGCTGTTTTTT
.	TRBV7-9	TRBD2	TRBJ2-7	CASSLASGGASYEQYF	TGTGCCAGCAGCTTAGCGAGCGGGGGGGCCTCCTACGAGCAGTACTTC
.	TRBV6-6	.	TRBJ1-2	CASYSNYGYTF	TGTGCCAGCTATTCTAACTATGGCTACACCTTC
.	TRBV5-1	.	TRBJ2-5	CASSLGWEETQYF	TGCGCCAGCAGCTTGGGATGGGAGGAGACCCAGTACTTC
.	TRBV5-1	.	TRBJ1-6	CASSLDLNSPLHF	TGCGCCAGCAGCCTAGACCTTAATTCACCCCTCCACTTT
.	TRBV19	.	TRBJ1-5	CASSVTGFPSGNQPQHF	TGTGCCAGTAGTGTAACAGGGTTCCCTTCGGGCAATCAGCCCCAGCATTTT
.	TRBV9	TRBD1	TRBJ1-4	CASSPGTGLEKLFF	TGTGCCAGCAGCCCCGGGACAGGGCTTGAAAAACTGTTTTTT
.	TRBV19	TRBD1	TRBJ1-5	CASSPDGQGAQPQHF	TGTGCCAGTAGTCCGGATGGACAGGGGGCCCAGCCCCAGCATTTT
few	TRBV27	.	TRBJ1-6	CASREIQGINSPLHF	TGTGCCAGCAGGGAGATTCAGGGAATTAATTCACCCCTCCACTTT
few	TRBV7-8	.	TRBJ1-3	CASSSSGYGGGNTIYF	TGTGCCAGCAGCTCCTCGGGATACGGTGGTGGAAACACCATATATTTT
.	TRBV27	.	TRBJ1-6	CASSLSYRTASSYNSPLHF	TGTGCCAGCAGTTTATCTTATAGGACAGCAAGCTCCTATAATTCACCCCTCCACTTT
.	TRBV27	.	TRBJ2-7	CASSLEQDYEQYF	TGTGCCAGCAGTTTAGAACAGGACTACGAGCAGTACTTC
few	TRBV5-1	TRBD1	TRBJ1-2	CASSWGTGGNYGYTF	TGCGCCAGCAGCTGGGGGACAGGGGGTAACTATGGCTACACCTTC
.	TRBV2	.	TRBJ2-7	CASGNSGIISYEQYF	TGTGCCAGCGGCAACAGTGGTATCATCTCCTACGAGCAGTACTTC
.	TRBV19	.	TRBJ1-5	CASSTRPYQPQHF	TGTGCCAGTAGTACCAGGCCCTATCAGCCCCAGCATTTT
.	TRBV19	.	TRBJ1-3	CASSIDLGAPGNTIYF	TGTGCCAGTAGTATAGATTTGGGGGCGCCTGGAAACACCATATATTTT
.	TRBV9	TRBD2	TRBJ2-7	CASSVGQRGGRHEQYF	TGTGCCAGCAGCGTAGGACAGCGGGGGGGCCGCCACGAGCAGTACTTC
.	TRBV6-4	TRBD1	TRBJ2-7	CASRTPGQGTEQYF	TGTGCCAGCAGGACCCCGGGACAGGGGACCGAGCAGTACTTC
.	TRBV10-1	.	TRBJ1-6	CASSVRRSDSPLHF	TGCGCCAGCAGTGTCCGGCGGTCGGATTCACCCCTCCACTTT
.	TRBV28	TRBD1	TRBJ1-1	CASRSRGDTEAFF	TGTGCCAGCAGGTCCAGGGGGGACACTGAAGCTTTCTTT